This T cell receptor (beta chain) was documented in a study of T cell repertoires in cytomegalovirus infection. TCRdb called the reads again in MiXCR, with one record for every CDR3 protein. The sample shows roughly 230,000 distinct CDR3 sequences, over 15% of them seen only once. The J segment lost 4 bases and the V segment lost 5 bases, leaving 6 bases of the junction unmatched. The CDR3 has 17 amino acids. Germline values: CDR1 SGHVS, CDR2 FNYEAQ. This clonotype was recorded at least ten times. Sequencing used CD8+ T cells from PBMCs. The gene calls are TRBV7-6 and TRBJ2-3; TRBD2 agrees at 16 bases. The source is a human donor in good health (CMV status not recorded). Some clones in this sample may be carry-over from other donors' samples. CDR3 residues: CASSPGTSGGASDTQYF. In DNA, the CDR3 is TGTGCCAGCAGCCCCGGGACTAGCGGGGGGGCCTCAGATACGCAGTATTTT.